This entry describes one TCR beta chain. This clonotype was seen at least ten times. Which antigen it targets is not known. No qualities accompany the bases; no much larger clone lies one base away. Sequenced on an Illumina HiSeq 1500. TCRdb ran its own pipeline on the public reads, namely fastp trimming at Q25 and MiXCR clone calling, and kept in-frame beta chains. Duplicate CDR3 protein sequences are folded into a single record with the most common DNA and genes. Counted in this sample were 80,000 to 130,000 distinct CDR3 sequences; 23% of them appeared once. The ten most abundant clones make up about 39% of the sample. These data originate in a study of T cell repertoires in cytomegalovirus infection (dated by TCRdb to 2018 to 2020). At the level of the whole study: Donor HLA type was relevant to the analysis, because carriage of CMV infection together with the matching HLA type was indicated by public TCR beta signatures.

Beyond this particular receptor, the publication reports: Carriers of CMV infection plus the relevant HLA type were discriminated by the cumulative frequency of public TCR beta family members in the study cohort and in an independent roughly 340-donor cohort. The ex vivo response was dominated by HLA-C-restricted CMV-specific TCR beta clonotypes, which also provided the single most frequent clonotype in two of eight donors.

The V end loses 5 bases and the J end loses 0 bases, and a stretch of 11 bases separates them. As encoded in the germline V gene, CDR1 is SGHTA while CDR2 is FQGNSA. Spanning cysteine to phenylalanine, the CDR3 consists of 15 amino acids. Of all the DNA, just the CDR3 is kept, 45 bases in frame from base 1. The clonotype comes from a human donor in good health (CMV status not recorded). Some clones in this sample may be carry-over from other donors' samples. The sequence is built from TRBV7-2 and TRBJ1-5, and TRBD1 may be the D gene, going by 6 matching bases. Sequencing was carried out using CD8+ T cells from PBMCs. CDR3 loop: CASSRTDYSNQPQHF. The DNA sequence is TGTGCCAGCAGCCGGACAGACTATAGCAATCAGCCCCAGCATTTT.